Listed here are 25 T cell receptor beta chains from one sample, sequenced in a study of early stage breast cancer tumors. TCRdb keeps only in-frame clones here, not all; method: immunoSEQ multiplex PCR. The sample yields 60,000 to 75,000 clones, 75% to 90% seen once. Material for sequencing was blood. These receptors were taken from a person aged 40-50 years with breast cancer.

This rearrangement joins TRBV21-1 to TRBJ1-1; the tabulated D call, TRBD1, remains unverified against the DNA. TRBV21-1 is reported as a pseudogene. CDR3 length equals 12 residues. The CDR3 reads CASSYQFPEAFF. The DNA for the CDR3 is TGTGCCAGCAGCTATCAGTTCCCTGAAGCTTTCTTT.

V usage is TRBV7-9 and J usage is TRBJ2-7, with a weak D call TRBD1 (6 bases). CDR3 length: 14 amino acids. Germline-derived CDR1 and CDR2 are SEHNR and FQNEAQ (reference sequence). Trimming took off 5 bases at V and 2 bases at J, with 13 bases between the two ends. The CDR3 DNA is TGTGCCAGCAGCCCCCGGACAGACCCCTACGAGCAGTACTTC. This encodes CASSPRTDPYEQYF.

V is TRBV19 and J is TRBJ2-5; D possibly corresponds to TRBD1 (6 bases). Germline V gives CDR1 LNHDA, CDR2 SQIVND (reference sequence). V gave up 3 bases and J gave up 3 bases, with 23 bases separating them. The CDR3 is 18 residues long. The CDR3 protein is CASSMVWNRARREETQYF. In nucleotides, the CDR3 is TGTGCCAGTAGTATGGTTTGGAACAGGGCGAGAAGAGAAGAGACCCAGTACTTC.

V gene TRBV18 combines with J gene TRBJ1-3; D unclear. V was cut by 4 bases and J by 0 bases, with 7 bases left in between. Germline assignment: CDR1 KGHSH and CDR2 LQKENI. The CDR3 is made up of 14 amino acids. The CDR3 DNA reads TGTGCCAGCTCACGGCAGAACTCTGGAAACACCATATATTTT. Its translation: CASSRQNSGNTIYF.

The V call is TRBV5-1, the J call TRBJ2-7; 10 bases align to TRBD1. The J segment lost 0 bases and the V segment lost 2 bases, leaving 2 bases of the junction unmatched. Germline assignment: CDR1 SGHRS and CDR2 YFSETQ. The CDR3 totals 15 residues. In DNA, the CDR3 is TGCGCCAGCAGCTTATGGACAGGGGGCTCCTACGAGCAGTACTTC. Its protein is CASSLWTGGSYEQYF.

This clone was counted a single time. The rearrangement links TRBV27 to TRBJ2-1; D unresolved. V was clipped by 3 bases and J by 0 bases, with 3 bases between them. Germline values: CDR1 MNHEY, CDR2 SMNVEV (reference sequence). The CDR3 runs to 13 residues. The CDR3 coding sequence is TGTGCCAGCAGTTTCGTCTCCTACAATGAGCAGTTCTTC. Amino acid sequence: CASSFVSYNEQFF.

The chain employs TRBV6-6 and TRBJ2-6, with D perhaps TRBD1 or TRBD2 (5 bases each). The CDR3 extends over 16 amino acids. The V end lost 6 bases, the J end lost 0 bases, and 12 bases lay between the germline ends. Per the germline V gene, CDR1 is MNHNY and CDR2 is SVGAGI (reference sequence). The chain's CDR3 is CASSTGRISGANVLTF. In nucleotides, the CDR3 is TGTGCCAGCAGCACGGGACGGATCTCTGGGGCCAACGTCCTGACTTTC.

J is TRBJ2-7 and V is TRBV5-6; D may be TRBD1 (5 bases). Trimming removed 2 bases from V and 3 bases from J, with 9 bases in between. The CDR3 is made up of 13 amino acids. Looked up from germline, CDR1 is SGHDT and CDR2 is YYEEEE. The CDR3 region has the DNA TGTGCCAGCAGCTTCGACAGAGACTACGAGCAGTACTTC. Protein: CASSFDRDYEQYF.

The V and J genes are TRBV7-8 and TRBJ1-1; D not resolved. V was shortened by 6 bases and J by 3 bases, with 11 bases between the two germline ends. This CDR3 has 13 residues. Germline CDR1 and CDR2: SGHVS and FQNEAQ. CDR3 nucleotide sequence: TGTGCCAGCAGTCATGGGGAGTACACTGAAGCTTTCTTT. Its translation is CASSHGEYTEAFF.

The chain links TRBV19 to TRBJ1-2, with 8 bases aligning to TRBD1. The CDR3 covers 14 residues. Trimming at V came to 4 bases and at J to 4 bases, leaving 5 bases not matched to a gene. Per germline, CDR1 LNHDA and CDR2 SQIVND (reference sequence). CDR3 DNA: TGTGCCAGTAGTAGGACAGGGAAGGGCTATGGCTACACCTTC. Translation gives CASSRTGKGYGYTF. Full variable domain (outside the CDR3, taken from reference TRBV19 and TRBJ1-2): DGGITQSPKYLFRKEGQNVTLSCEQNLNHDAMYWYRQDPGQGLRLIYYSQIVNDFQKGDIAEGYSVSREKKESFPLTVTSAQKNPTAFYLCASSRTGKGYGYTFGSGTRLTVV.

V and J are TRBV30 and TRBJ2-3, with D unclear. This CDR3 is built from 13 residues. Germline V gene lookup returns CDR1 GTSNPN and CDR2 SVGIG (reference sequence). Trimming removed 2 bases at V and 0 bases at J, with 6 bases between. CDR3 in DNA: TGTGCCTGGAGTACCCTCAGCACAGATACGCAGTATTTT. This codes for CAWSTLSTDTQYF.

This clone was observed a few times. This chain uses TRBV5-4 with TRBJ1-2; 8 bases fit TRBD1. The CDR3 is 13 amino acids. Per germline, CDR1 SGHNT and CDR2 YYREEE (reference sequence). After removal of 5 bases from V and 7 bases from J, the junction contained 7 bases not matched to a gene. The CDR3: CASSLDRVGGYTF. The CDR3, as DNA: TGTGCCAGCAGTCTGGACAGGGTGGGTGGCTACACCTTC.

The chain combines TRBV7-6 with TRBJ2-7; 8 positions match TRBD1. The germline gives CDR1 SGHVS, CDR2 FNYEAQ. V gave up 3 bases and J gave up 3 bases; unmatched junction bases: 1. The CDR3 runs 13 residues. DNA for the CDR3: TGTGCCAGCAGCTTCGGACAGGGCTACGAGCAGTACTTC. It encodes CASSFGQGYEQYF.

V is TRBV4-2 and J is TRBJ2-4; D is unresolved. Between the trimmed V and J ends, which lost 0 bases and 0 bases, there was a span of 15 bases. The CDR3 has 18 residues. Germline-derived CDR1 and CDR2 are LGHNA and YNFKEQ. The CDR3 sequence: CASSQDPADILAKNIQYF. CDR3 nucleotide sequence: TGTGCCAGCAGCCAAGATCCAGCTGACATACTAGCCAAAAACATTCAGTACTTC.

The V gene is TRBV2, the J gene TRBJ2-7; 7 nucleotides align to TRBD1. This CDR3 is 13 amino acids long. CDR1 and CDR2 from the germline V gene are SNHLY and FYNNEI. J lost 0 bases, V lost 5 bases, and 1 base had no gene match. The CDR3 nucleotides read TGTGCCAGCAGTAGGGACAGCTCCTACGAGCAGTACTTC. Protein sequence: CASSRDSSYEQYF. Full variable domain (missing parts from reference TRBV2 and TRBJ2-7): EPEVTQTPSHQVTQMGQEVILRCVPISNHLYFYWYRQILGQKVEFLVSFYNNEISEKSEIFDDQFSVERPDGSNFTLKIRSTKLEDSAMYFCASSRDSSYEQYFGPGTRLTVT.

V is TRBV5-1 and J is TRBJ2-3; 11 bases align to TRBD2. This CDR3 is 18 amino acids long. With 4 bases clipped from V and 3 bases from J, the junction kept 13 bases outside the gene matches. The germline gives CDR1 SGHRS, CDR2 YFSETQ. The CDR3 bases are TGCGCCAGCAGCCTGACCACGACTACTAGCGGGAGAACAGATACGCAGTATTTT. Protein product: CASSLTTTTSGRTDTQYF.

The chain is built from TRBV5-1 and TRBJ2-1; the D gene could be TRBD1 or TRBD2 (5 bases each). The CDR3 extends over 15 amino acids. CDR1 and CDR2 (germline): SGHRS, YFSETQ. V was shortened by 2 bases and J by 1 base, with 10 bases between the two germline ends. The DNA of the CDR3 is TGCGCCAGCAGCTTTACCGGGACGTCCTACAATGAGCAGTTCTTC. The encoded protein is CASSFTGTSYNEQFF.

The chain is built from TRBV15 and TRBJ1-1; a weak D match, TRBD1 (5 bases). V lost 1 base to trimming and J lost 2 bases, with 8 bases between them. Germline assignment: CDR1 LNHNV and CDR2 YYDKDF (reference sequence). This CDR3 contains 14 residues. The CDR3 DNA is TGTGCCACCAGCAGAGGGGGGAGCAACACTGAAGCTTTCTTT. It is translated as CATSRGGSNTEAFF.

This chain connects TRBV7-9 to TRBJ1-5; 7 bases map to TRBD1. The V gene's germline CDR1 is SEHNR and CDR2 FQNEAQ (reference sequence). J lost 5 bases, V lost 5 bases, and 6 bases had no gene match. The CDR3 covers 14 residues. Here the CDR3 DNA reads TGTGCCAGCAGCGAGGGACAGATCCATCAGCCCCAGCATTTT. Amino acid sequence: CASSEGQIHQPQHF.

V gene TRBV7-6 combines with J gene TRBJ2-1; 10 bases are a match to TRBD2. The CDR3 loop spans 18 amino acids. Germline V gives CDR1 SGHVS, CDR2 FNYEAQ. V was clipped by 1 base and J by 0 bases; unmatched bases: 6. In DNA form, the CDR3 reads TGTGCCAGCAGCTTAGAAGCGGGAGGGATTTCCTCCTACAATGAGCAGTTCTTC. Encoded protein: CASSLEAGGISSYNEQFF.

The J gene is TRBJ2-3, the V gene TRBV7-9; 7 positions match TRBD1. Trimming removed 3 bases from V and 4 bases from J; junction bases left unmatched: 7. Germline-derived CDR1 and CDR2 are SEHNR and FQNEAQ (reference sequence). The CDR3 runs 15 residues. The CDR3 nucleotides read TGTGCCAGCAGCTTGCCCGGGACAGTCCCAGATACGCAGTATTTT. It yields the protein CASSLPGTVPDTQYF.

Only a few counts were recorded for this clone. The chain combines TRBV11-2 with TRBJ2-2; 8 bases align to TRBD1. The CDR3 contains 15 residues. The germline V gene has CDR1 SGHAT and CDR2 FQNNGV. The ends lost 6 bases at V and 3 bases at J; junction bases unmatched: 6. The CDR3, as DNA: TGTGCCAGCAGTCGTGGGACAGGCTACACCGGGGAGCTGTTTTTT. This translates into CASSRGTGYTGELFF.

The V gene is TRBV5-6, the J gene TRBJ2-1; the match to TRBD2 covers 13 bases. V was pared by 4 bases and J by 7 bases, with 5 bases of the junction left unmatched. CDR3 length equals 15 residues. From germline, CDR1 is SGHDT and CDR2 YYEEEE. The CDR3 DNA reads TGTGCCAGCAGCACCTGGACTAGCGGGAGTAATGAGCAGTTCTTC. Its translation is CASSTWTSGSNEQFF.

In DNA form, the CDR3 reads TGTGCCAGCAGTACCCCGGACAGAAACTATGGCTACACCTTC. It encodes CASSTPDRNYGYTF. The chain carries TRBV6-5 and TRBJ1-2, with D perhaps TRBD1 (6 bases). This CDR3 is 14 amino acids long. Germline lookup yields CDR1 MNHEY and CDR2 SVGAGI. V was trimmed by 5 bases and J by 2 bases, leaving 12 bases between them.

The CDR3 loop reads CASSLQTGDYEQYF. CDR3 DNA: TGTGCCAGCAGCTTACAAACAGGAGACTACGAGCAGTACTTC. The V gene is TRBV7-8, the J gene TRBJ2-7; weak D call: TRBD1 (5 bases). The ends were cut back, 2 bases at V and 3 bases at J, with 11 bases in the middle. CDR3 size: 14 residues. CDR1 and CDR2 (germline): SGHVS, FQNEAQ.